These 17 T cell receptor beta chains share one sample of origin, sequenced in a study of OX40 agonist ivuxolimab in advanced cancers. Here immunoSEQ multiplex PCR was the method, and the copy in TCRdb shows in-frame clones only, minus some. This table has about 71,000 clones, approximately 94% appearing once. This specimen was CD4+ or CD8+ T cells sorted from blood, taken in a trial of the OX40 agonist ivuxolimab. These receptors were obtained from an adult with an advanced solid tumor such as melanoma, head and neck, liver or kidney cancer.

V gene TRBV7-9 combines with J gene TRBJ1-2, with D perhaps TRBD1 (6 bases). The CDR3 covers 16 residues. Germline loops: CDR1 SEHNR, CDR2 FQNEAQ (reference sequence). Trimming took 5 bases from V and 4 from J, leaving 20 bases between them. CDR3 protein: CASSRPGGANIYGYTF. CDR3 nucleotide sequence: TGTGCCAGCAGCCGCCCGGGGGGGGCAAATATCTATGGCTACACCTTC.

The chain joins TRBV9 to TRBJ1-4; D perhaps matches TRBD1 (5 bases). This CDR3 has 18 residues. Trimming stripped 0 bases from V and 4 bases from J, with 19 bases between. Germline assignment: CDR1 SGDLS and CDR2 YYNGEE. The CDR3 loop reads CASSVGGRTGQYNEKLFF. Written as DNA, the CDR3 is TGTGCCAGCAGCGTAGGAGGACGTACAGGCCAGTATAATGAAAAACTGTTTTTT.

This clone was counted once. The chain joins TRBV4-1 to TRBJ2-5, with D possibly TRBD2 on 5 matching bases. The V gene's germline CDR1 is MGHRA and CDR2 YSYEKL. V was pared by 4 bases and J by 1 base, with 16 bases between. This CDR3 is built from 16 residues. CDR3 loop: CASSPQPYGLQETQYF. DNA for the CDR3: TGCGCCAGCAGCCCTCAACCCTACGGACTCCAAGAGACCCAGTACTTC.

J is TRBJ2-7 and V is TRBV6-1, with D tentatively TRBD2 (6 bases). CDR3 length: 12 amino acids. Trimming left V 1 base short and J 6 bases short, with 7 bases between. Looked up from germline, CDR1 is MNHNS and CDR2 is SASEGT. The CDR3 DNA reads as TGTGCCAGCAGTGAAGGGAGGGTCGAGCAGTACTTC. This codes for CASSEGRVEQYF.

V usage is TRBV4-2 and J usage is TRBJ1-2, with D maybe TRBD1 (5 bases). V was cut by 5 bases and J by 3 bases, with 10 bases left in between. Germline-derived CDR1 and CDR2 are LGHNA and YNFKEQ. The CDR3 is 13 amino acids. The CDR3 DNA reads as TGTGCCAGCAGCTTTGGGGGGGACTATGGCTACACCTTC. This encodes CASSFGGDYGYTF.

The chain combines TRBV12-5 with TRBJ2-1; TRBD2 aligns across 9 bases. CDR3 length equals 15 residues. Germline lookup yields CDR1 LGHNT and CDR2 FRNRAP. The ends lost 6 bases at V and 0 bases at J; junction bases unmatched: 3. The CDR3 here is CASGIAGVSYNEQFF. The CDR3 nucleotides are TGTGCTAGTGGGATAGCGGGGGTCTCCTACAATGAGCAGTTCTTC.

The chain employs TRBV4-2 and TRBJ1-5; weak D call: TRBD1 (6 bases). The CDR3 has 17 amino acids. The V end was cut by 0 bases, the J end by 0 bases, with 12 bases between. Germline lookup yields CDR1 LGHNA and CDR2 YNFKEQ. In DNA, the CDR3 is TGTGCCAGCAGCCAAGAACGGGGGACATATAGCAATCAGCCCCAGCATTTT. Encoded protein: CASSQERGTYSNQPQHF.

The rearrangement uses TRBV6-6 and TRBJ1-2; D is unresolved. The V end was cut by 3 bases, the J end by 7 bases, with 15 bases between. CDR3 length: 14 amino acids. Germline V CDR1 and CDR2: MNHNY, SVGAGI (reference sequence). CDR3 bases: TGTGCCAGCAGTTATTCCGATGCGGGGATTGGCTACACCTTC. Residues: CASSYSDAGIGYTF.

This chain's CDR3 is CASSSQDRGNTIYF. CDR3 DNA: TGTGCCAGCAGCTCCCAAGACAGGGGAAACACCATATATTTT. The rearrangement uses TRBV7-9 and TRBJ1-3, with D possibly matching TRBD1 (6 bases). This CDR3 spans 14 amino acids. V was pared by 4 bases and J by 4 bases, with 11 bases between. Per the germline V gene, CDR1 is SEHNR and CDR2 is FQNEAQ (reference sequence).

The rearrangement uses TRBV6-5 and TRBJ1-1; no clear D. Germline CDR1 and CDR2: MNHEY and SVGAGI. V shed 2 bases and J shed 0 bases, with 7 bases lying between them. This CDR3 contains 14 residues. The CDR3 DNA reads as TGTGCCAGCAGTTACGGGTATGTGAACACTGAAGCTTTCTTT. It encodes CASSYGYVNTEAFF.

This chain uses TRBV19 with TRBJ2-1, with 9 bases aligning to TRBD2. This CDR3 comprises 14 residues. The ends lost 6 bases at V and 2 bases at J; junction bases unmatched: 2. The V gene's germline CDR1 is LNHDA and CDR2 SQIVND (reference sequence). CDR3 in DNA: TGTGCCAGTAGGACTAGCGGTACCTACAATGAGCAGTTCTTC. Translation gives CASRTSGTYNEQFF.

In its sample, this clone was seen once. The gene calls are TRBV19 and TRBJ1-2; no definite D call. Germline CDR1 LNHDA, CDR2 SQIVND (reference sequence). The ends were cut back, 3 bases at V and 4 bases at J, with 12 bases in the middle. CDR3 length: 14 amino acids. This CDR3 is CASSIPAMPYGYTF. The CDR3, as DNA: TGTGCCAGTAGTATCCCCGCCATGCCCTATGGCTACACCTTC.

CDR3 protein: CASSIDAVRNTIYF. CDR3 nucleotide sequence: TGTGCCAGTAGTATCGACGCGGTTCGAAACACCATATATTTT. This chain joins TRBV19 and TRBJ1-3; no definite D call. CDR3 length equals 14 residues. Germline V gene data show CDR1 as LNHDA and CDR2 as SQIVND (reference sequence). The V and J ends lost 3 bases and 5 bases respectively, with 11 bases between them.

The V and J genes are TRBV18 and TRBJ2-7, with TRBD2 matching 8 bases. Per germline, CDR1 KGHSH and CDR2 LQKENI. Unmatched junction bases numbered 11, after V lost 6 bases and J lost 4 bases. The CDR3 covers 15 residues. The CDR3 nucleotides are TGTGCCAGCTCCGCTCGGGGGGGCGTCGTGTACGAGCAGTACTTC. Protein: CASSARGGVVYEQYF.

J is TRBJ1-2 and V is TRBV5-5; D not certain. V was shortened by 0 bases and J by 4 bases, with 7 bases between the two germline ends. CDR1 and CDR2 (germline): SGHKS, YYEKEE (reference sequence). This CDR3 has 13 amino acids. The CDR3 region has the DNA TGTGCCAGCAGCTTGGGAATATTCTATGGCTACACCTTC. It encodes CASSLGIFYGYTF.

V usage is TRBV9 and J usage is TRBJ1-2, with no clear D. In germline, CDR1 is SGDLS, CDR2 YYNGEE. Deletions cut 4 bases from V and 4 bases from J, with 8 bases between. There are 12 residues in the CDR3. CDR3 protein: CASSTLLYGYTF. The CDR3 nucleotides read TGTGCCAGCAGCACCCTGCTCTATGGCTACACCTTC.

The J gene is TRBJ2-7, the V gene TRBV5-1; unclear D gene. Deletions cut 0 bases from V and 2 bases from J, with 6 bases between. The CDR3 consists of 13 residues. Germline V CDR1 and CDR2: SGHRS, YFSETQ. The CDR3 is CASSLERAYEQYF. CDR3 DNA: TGCGCCAGCAGCTTGGAAAGGGCCTACGAGCAGTACTTC.